Listed here are 30 T cell receptor beta chains from one sample, sequenced in a study of blood T cell repertoires in COVID-19. Repertoires were generated with immunoSEQ multiplex PCR, while TCRdb's copy carries only in-frame clones and drops some. The sample carries about 210,000 clones, around 85% recorded once. Sequencing input: PBMCs or T cells enriched from blood (not recorded which). The receptors were sampled from a woman in her forties with acute COVID-19.

J is TRBJ2-7 and V is TRBV2; unclear D gene. This CDR3 contains 12 residues. Between the trimmed V and J ends, which lost 3 bases and 6 bases, there was a span of 9 bases. In germline, CDR1 is SNHLY, CDR2 FYNNEI. CDR3 sequence reads: CASSDEVGEQYF. In nucleotides, the CDR3 is TGTGCCAGCAGTGACGAGGTAGGCGAGCAGTACTTC.

This clone appeared once. The V call is TRBV24-1, the J call TRBJ2-1, with D tentatively TRBD1 (5 bases). The CDR3 totals 13 residues. Germline V gene data show CDR1 as KGHDR and CDR2 as SFDVKD. V was clipped by 5 bases and J by 7 bases, with 11 bases between them. CDR3 in amino acids: CATSGRGRNEQFF. The CDR3 nucleotides read TGTGCCACCAGTGGAAGGGGCCGAAATGAGCAGTTCTTC.

The chain is built from TRBV15 and TRBJ1-4; 8 positions match TRBD1. CDR1 is LNHNV, CDR2 YYDKDF, per germline (reference sequence). The V segment lost 5 bases and the J segment 7 bases; nucleotides outside the gene matches: 9. This CDR3 comprises 15 residues. The CDR3 sequence: CATSGPLDRAEKLFF. The CDR3 nucleotides are TGTGCCACCAGCGGACCCTTGGACAGGGCTGAAAAACTGTTTTTT.

The chain couples TRBV27 to TRBJ2-1, with TRBD2 matching over 8 bases. J lost 4 bases, V lost 9 bases, and 11 bases had no gene match. The CDR3 length is 15 residues. Per germline, CDR1 MNHEY and CDR2 SMNVEV (reference sequence). DNA of the CDR3: TGTGCCAGTCGAAAACGGGAGGGCCTTTACAATGAGCAGTTCTTC. This codes for CASRKREGLYNEQFF.

V is TRBV6-1 and J is TRBJ2-3; 8 bases line up with TRBD2. The CDR3 sequence is 16 residues long. Germline-derived CDR1 and CDR2 are MNHNS and SASEGT. The ends lost 2 bases at V and 6 bases at J; junction bases unmatched: 10. CDR3 amino acids: CASSETVAGFVDTQYF. CDR3 nucleotides: TGTGCCAGCAGTGAAACGGTAGCGGGATTCGTGGATACGCAGTATTTT.

The chain is built from TRBV3-1 (or the pseudogene TRBV3-2) and TRBJ1-2; a weak D match, TRBD1 (6 bases). Trimming took 2 bases from V and 8 from J, leaving 12 bases between them. The length of the CDR3 is 13 residues. Looked up from germline, CDR1 is LGHDT and CDR2 is YNNKEL (reference sequence). CDR3 amino acids: CASSQRPGVGYTF. The CDR3 region has the DNA TGTGCCAGCAGCCAAAGGCCAGGGGTAGGCTACACCTTC.

This chain joins TRBV19 and TRBJ2-7; D possibly corresponds to TRBD2 (5 bases). Trimming removed 3 bases from V and 7 bases from J, with 19 bases in between. From germline, CDR1 is LNHDA and CDR2 SQIVND (reference sequence). The CDR3 has 15 amino acids. CDR3 coding DNA: TGTGCCAGTAGTATGGACTTTAAGTATCTCGGAGAGCAGTACTTC. Translation: CASSMDFKYLGEQYF.

The chain links TRBV2 to TRBJ2-3; D is possibly TRBD1 (5 bases). Per germline, CDR1 SNHLY and CDR2 FYNNEI. V dropped 6 bases and J dropped 0 bases, with 16 bases sitting between them. The CDR3 loop spans 16 amino acids. The CDR3 region is CASSHSQGLSTDTQYF. Written as DNA, the CDR3 is TGTGCCAGCAGCCATTCCCAGGGTTTGAGCACAGATACGCAGTATTTT.

The gene calls are TRBV12-3 or TRBV12-4 and TRBJ2-3; D uncertain. The CDR3 is 12 residues long. V lost 6 bases and J lost 5, with 9 bases in between. The CDR3 loop reads CASRFGLDTQYF. The CDR3 coding sequence is TGTGCCAGCAGATTCGGGTTAGATACGCAGTATTTT.

The rearrangement links TRBV19 to TRBJ1-5, with 8 bases lining up with TRBD1. Unmatched junction bases numbered 4, after V lost 6 bases and J lost 0 bases. CDR1 and CDR2 (germline): LNHDA, SQIVND (reference sequence). The CDR3 runs 15 residues. The CDR3 reads CASRTGQASNQPQHF. CDR3 sequence (DNA): TGTGCCAGTAGGACGGGACAGGCTAGCAATCAGCCCCAGCATTTT.

This clone was seen more than once but under ten times. The rearrangement joins TRBV29-1 to TRBJ2-7, with unresolved D. Trimming pared 4 bases from V and 0 bases from J, leaving 16 bases between. The germline V gene encodes CDR1 SQVTM and CDR2 ANQGSEA. The CDR3 length is 15 residues. The CDR3 is CSVAVGQYSSYEQYF. CDR3 DNA: TGCAGCGTTGCGGTTGGCCAATACAGCTCCTACGAGCAGTACTTC.

The genes are TRBV3-1 (or the pseudogene TRBV3-2) and TRBJ2-1, with TRBD2 matching over 9 bases. This CDR3 is 12 amino acids long. V was pared by 7 bases and J by 9 bases, with 4 bases of the junction left unmatched. Germline V gene data show CDR1 as LGHDT and CDR2 as YNNKEL (reference sequence). For the CDR3, the DNA is TGTGCCAGCAACTCACTAGCGGGTGAGCAGTTCTTC. Protein sequence: CASNSLAGEQFF.

The rearrangement links TRBV27 to TRBJ2-5, with 7 bases that match TRBD1. The germline CDR1 and CDR2 sequences are MNHEY and SMNVEV (reference sequence). CDR3 length: 15 amino acids. With V trimmed by 5 bases and J by 4 bases, 10 bases remained unmatched. Here the CDR3 DNA reads TGTGCCAGCAGTCACCCAGACAGGGTGGCAGAGACCCAGTACTTC. Its translation: CASSHPDRVAETQYF.

This chain connects TRBV9 to TRBJ2-7; 10 nucleotides align to TRBD1. This CDR3 region has 15 residues. J lost 5 bases, V lost 4 bases, and 9 bases had no gene match. Looked up from germline, CDR1 is SGDLS and CDR2 is YYNGEE. The chain's CDR3 is CASSPGGTGVHEQYF. Written as DNA, the CDR3 is TGTGCCAGCAGCCCAGGGGGGACAGGGGTCCACGAGCAGTACTTC.

This rearrangement joins TRBV20-1 to TRBJ1-2, with D maybe TRBD1 (6 bases). The CDR3 has 11 residues. Germline V CDR1 and CDR2: DFQATT, SNEGSKA (reference sequence). V shed 4 bases and J shed 8 bases, with 11 bases lying between them. CDR3 sequence reads: CSAIHDRGYTF. The CDR3 DNA reads TGCAGTGCTATCCACGACAGGGGCTACACCTTC.

The chain combines TRBV5-4 with TRBJ1-2; no clear D. The CDR3 covers 14 residues. Germline loops: CDR1 SGHNT, CDR2 YYREEE (reference sequence). V was cut by 0 bases and J by 6 bases, with 12 bases left in between. Here the CDR3 DNA reads TGTGCCAGCAGCTTGGACAGCACAAGAAATGGCTACACCTTC. Translated: CASSLDSTRNGYTF.

The V and J genes are TRBV28 and TRBJ1-5; D gene uncertain. The CDR3 consists of 15 residues. Germline values: CDR1 MDHEN, CDR2 SYDVKM. The V end lost 10 bases, the J end lost 0 bases, and 16 bases lay between the germline ends. CDR3 coding DNA: TGTGCCACCCTCTTGGGAGCGTATAGCAATCAGCCCCAGCATTTT. The encoded protein is CATLLGAYSNQPQHF.

This clone was recorded once. This chain uses TRBV29-1 with TRBJ1-1, with unresolved D. Germline V gene data show CDR1 as SQVTM and CDR2 as ANQGSEA. This CDR3 region has 11 residues. V was pared by 7 bases and J by 5 bases, with 11 bases between. CDR3 amino acids: CSAPGGTEAFF. The CDR3 nucleotides are TGCAGCGCCCCGGGAGGGACTGAAGCTTTCTTT. Combining the CDR3 with reference TRBV29-1 and TRBJ1-1 gives the whole variable domain SAVISQKPSRDICQRGTSLTIQCQVDSQVTMMFWYRQQPGQSLTLIATANQGSEATYESGFVIDKFPISRPNLTFSTLTVSNMSPEDSSIYLCSAPGGTEAFFGQGTRLTVV.

V usage is TRBV3-1 (or the pseudogene TRBV3-2) and J usage is TRBJ2-7, with TRBD2 matching over 9 bases. Germline trimming cut 0 bases from V and 7 bases from J; bases unmatched to any gene: 16. CDR1 is LGHDT, CDR2 YNNKEL, per germline (reference sequence). The CDR3 spans 18 residues. The DNA of the CDR3 is TGTGCCAGCAGCCAAGATACTAGTAGCGGGAGTCTCCTAGCGGAGCAGTACTTC. This encodes CASSQDTSSGSLLAEQYF.

The V gene is TRBV20-1, the J gene TRBJ2-3, with 14 nucleotides matching TRBD2. CDR3 size: 16 residues. CDR1 is DFQATT and CDR2 is SNEGSKA in the germline V gene (reference sequence). J lost 1 base, V lost 3 bases, and 3 bases had no gene match. The CDR3 DNA follows: TGCAGTGCTAGTTGGGGACTAGCGGGAGGCACAGATACGCAGTATTTT. Its protein product is CSASWGLAGGTDTQYF.

The chain has TRBV5-4 and TRBJ2-3; 11 positions agree with TRBD2. Per germline, CDR1 SGHNT and CDR2 YYREEE (reference sequence). The CDR3 contains 17 residues. Trimming removed 4 bases from V and 5 bases from J; junction bases left unmatched: 12. CDR3 amino acids: CASSPSLAGVGKDTQYF. CDR3 DNA sequence: TGTGCCAGCAGCCCTTCACTAGCGGGAGTCGGTAAAGATACGCAGTATTTT.

In its sample, this clone was seen once. The chain uses TRBV25-1 and TRBJ2-3; TRBD1 matches at 9 bases. This CDR3 has 15 amino acids. Germline assignment: CDR1 MGHDK and CDR2 SYGVNS. The V gene end was trimmed by 4 bases and the J gene end by 4 bases; junction bases not matched to a gene: 6. The CDR3 sequence: CASSADRGESDTQYF. CDR3 nucleotide sequence: TGTGCCAGCAGTGCCGACAGGGGGGAATCAGATACGCAGTATTTT.

The J gene is TRBJ2-5, the V gene TRBV18; 14 nucleotides agree with TRBD2. Germline V gene sequence: CDR1 KGHSH, CDR2 LQKENI. The CDR3 covers 19 residues. V gave up 5 bases and J gave up 1 base; unmatched junction bases: 12. The CDR3 loop reads CASSSPGTSGRLTQETQYF. The CDR3 region has the DNA TGTGCCAGCTCATCCCCCGGGACTAGCGGGAGACTAACCCAAGAGACCCAGTACTTC.

V gene TRBV28 combines with J gene TRBJ2-2, with D tentatively TRBD2 (6 bases). This CDR3 has 16 residues. CDR1 is MDHEN, CDR2 SYDVKM, per germline. V was cut by 5 bases and J by 1 base, with 14 bases left in between. The CDR3 protein is CASSAWSSGNTGELFF. CDR3 DNA: TGTGCCAGCAGTGCTTGGAGTAGCGGGAACACCGGGGAGCTGTTTTTT.

The chain has TRBV6-5 and TRBJ1-4, with 9 bases lining up with TRBD1. The CDR3 totals 15 residues. CDR1 MNHEY and CDR2 SVGAGI come from the germline V gene. Trimming cost V 6 bases and J 5 bases; bases outside gene matches: 7. This chain's CDR3 is CASSDRGFGNEKLFF. In DNA form, the CDR3 reads TGTGCCAGCAGCGACAGGGGGTTTGGGAATGAAAAACTGTTTTTT.

The V gene is TRBV5-1, the J gene TRBJ1-1; perhaps TRBD1 as D (5 bases). Trimming removed 3 bases from V and 2 bases from J, with 11 bases in between. Germline values: CDR1 SGHRS, CDR2 YFSETQ. The CDR3 is made up of 14 amino acids. The CDR3 DNA reads as TGCGCCAGCAGCTCAAGGACACCCAACACTGAAGCTTTCTTT. Translating gives CASSSRTPNTEAFF.

V is TRBV9 and J is TRBJ2-1; 8 positions agree with TRBD2. With V trimmed by 3 bases and J by 9 bases, 8 bases remained unmatched. The CDR3 sequence is 14 residues long. The germline gives CDR1 SGDLS, CDR2 YYNGEE. CDR3 DNA: TGTGCCAGCAGCGAGGGAGCGGGAGTTATTGAGCAGTTCTTC. Amino acids: CASSEGAGVIEQFF.

This sequence joins TRBV27 and TRBJ2-1; D is perhaps TRBD2 (5 bases). Trimming removed 5 bases at V and 7 bases at J, with 15 bases between. Germline CDR1 reads MNHEY; CDR2 reads SMNVEV (reference sequence). This CDR3 contains 14 residues. The CDR3 sequence: CASSRPGGGNEQFF. Here the CDR3 DNA reads TGTGCCAGCAGTAGACCGGGCGGAGGAAATGAGCAGTTCTTC.

The genes are TRBV5-8 and TRBJ1-1, with 7 bases identical to TRBD1. The germline V gene encodes CDR1 SGHTS and CDR2 YDEGEE. The CDR3 has 15 residues. V lost 4 bases, J lost 8 bases, and 14 bases stayed unmatched. CDR3 in DNA: TGTGCCAGCAGCGATTTATCGACCGGGACAGTAGAAGCTTTCTTT. It translates to CASSDLSTGTVEAFF.

V is TRBV5-4 and J is TRBJ2-1, with 14 nucleotides matching TRBD2. Germline-derived CDR1 and CDR2 are SGHNT and YYREEE (reference sequence). With V trimmed by 4 bases and J by 4 bases, 10 bases remained unmatched. The CDR3 covers 18 residues. Here the CDR3 DNA reads TGTGCCAGCAGCGGGGAGACTAGCGGGAGGGCGACTTACAATGAGCAGTTCTTC. This gives the protein CASSGETSGRATYNEQFF.